Shown below are 28 T cell receptor beta chains from a single sample sequenced in a study of OX40 agonist ivuxolimab in advanced cancers. TCRdb's table, derived via immunoSEQ multiplex PCR, lists solely in-frame clones and lacks some. This repertoire shows fewer than 70,000 clones, roughly nine tenths found once; its top ten account for around 2.7%. The material sequenced was CD4+ or CD8+ T cells sorted from blood, taken in a trial of the OX40 agonist ivuxolimab. Receptor source: an adult with an advanced solid tumor such as melanoma, head and neck, liver or kidney cancer.

This sequence joins TRBV5-6 and TRBJ2-7; weak D call: TRBD1 (6 bases). Trimming stripped 4 bases from V and 6 bases from J, with 8 bases between. The germline CDR1 and CDR2 sequences are SGHDT and YYEEEE. The CDR3 is 11 amino acids. CDR3 bases: TGTGCCAGCAGCCTAGGGGGCGAGCAGTACTTC. Translating it yields CASSLGGEQYF.

V and J are TRBV11-2 and TRBJ2-7; 10 nucleotides align to TRBD1. This CDR3 has 15 residues. Germline V CDR1 and CDR2: SGHAT, FQNNGV. The J segment lost 2 bases and the V segment lost 4 bases, leaving 5 bases of the junction unmatched. The CDR3 DNA is TGTGCCAGCAGCTGGGGACAGGGGTCAACCTACGAGCAGTACTTC. Protein sequence: CASSWGQGSTYEQYF.

The rearrangement uses TRBV6-1 and TRBJ2-2; TRBD1 aligns across 8 bases. The CDR3 has 16 amino acids. Looked up from germline, CDR1 is MNHNS and CDR2 is SASEGT. The junction had 4 bases not matched to a gene; V was cut back by 3 bases and J by 1 base. CDR3: CASSDTGGKNTGELFF. The CDR3 DNA is TGTGCCAGCAGTGATACAGGGGGGAAGAACACCGGGGAGCTGTTTTTT.

This chain uses TRBV4-2 with TRBJ1-1; D might be TRBD1 (6 bases). V was clipped by 0 bases and J by 1 base, with 12 bases between them. Germline loops: CDR1 LGHNA, CDR2 YNFKEQ. The CDR3 has 16 residues. This CDR3 reads CASSQDLTGKNTEAFF. The CDR3 bases are TGTGCCAGCAGCCAAGATCTCACAGGGAAGAACACTGAAGCTTTCTTT.

This clone came up once. The chain combines TRBV12-2 with TRBJ1-5; the tabulated D call, TRBD1, remains unverified against the DNA. TRBV12-2 counts as a pseudogene. The CDR3 totals 15 residues. The CDR3 here is CASRPDRGGNQPQHF. For the CDR3, the DNA is TGTGCAAGTCGTCCCGACAGGGGGGGGAATCAGCCCCAGCATTTT.

V gene TRBV6-1 combines with J gene TRBJ2-5; D not certain. From germline, CDR1 is MNHNS and CDR2 SASEGT. Trimming removed 6 bases from V and 2 bases from J, with 13 bases in between. CDR3 size: 14 residues. The CDR3 loop reads CASSQGSSQETQYF. CDR3 bases: TGTGCCAGCAGCCAAGGATCCAGTCAAGAGACCCAGTACTTC.

Only a few counts were recorded for this clone. This rearrangement joins TRBV13 to TRBJ1-3; D unresolved. The CDR3 loop spans 15 amino acids. Germline CDR1 and CDR2: PRHDT and FYEKMQ (reference sequence). The V end lost 1 base, the J end lost 2 bases, and 9 bases lay between the germline ends. CDR3 in amino acids: CASSLVGEAGNTIYF. The CDR3 DNA reads as TGTGCCAGCAGCTTAGTCGGGGAAGCTGGAAACACCATATATTTT.

The V gene is TRBV28, the J gene TRBJ1-5, with TRBD1 matching over 7 bases. The CDR3 contains 14 residues. CDR1 is MDHEN and CDR2 is SYDVKM in the germline V gene. After removal of 6 bases from V and 4 bases from J, the junction contained 6 bases not matched to a gene. CDR3 sequence reads: CASRPGQLNQPQHF. The CDR3 DNA follows: TGTGCCAGCAGACCGGGACAGCTGAATCAGCCCCAGCATTTT.

This clone has just one count. The gene calls are TRBV7-3 and TRBJ2-1, with D unclear. Germline CDR1 reads SGHTA; CDR2 reads FQGTGA. V lost 5 bases, J lost 6 bases, and 17 bases lay in between. The CDR3 runs 15 residues. This CDR3 reads CASSPGPTERNEQFF. CDR3 bases: TGTGCCAGCAGCCCCGGACCAACCGAACGCAATGAGCAGTTCTTC.

The CDR3 loop reads CASRRETGAFGELFF. CDR3 nucleotides: TGTGCCAGCAGGAGGGAGACAGGGGCCTTCGGGGAGCTGTTTTTT. V usage is TRBV2 and J usage is TRBJ2-2, with 8 bases matching TRBD1. The junction had 10 bases not matched to a gene; V was cut back by 6 bases and J by 7 bases. Per germline, CDR1 SNHLY and CDR2 FYNNEI. This CDR3 contains 15 residues.

J is TRBJ2-3 and V is TRBV19, with D possibly being TRBD2 (5 bases). Germline CDR1 and CDR2: LNHDA and SQIVND (reference sequence). The CDR3 totals 14 residues. V was clipped by 6 bases and J by 1 base, with 11 bases between them. The DNA of the CDR3 is TGTGCCAGTAGCTCCGGGCGGGGCACAGATACGCAGTATTTT. Translating it yields CASSSGRGTDTQYF. Full variable domain (remainder filled in from reference TRBV19 and TRBJ2-3): DGGITQSPKYLFRKEGQNVTLSCEQNLNHDAMYWYRQDPGQGLRLIYYSQIVNDFQKGDIAEGYSVSREKKESFPLTVTSAQKNPTAFYLCASSSGRGTDTQYFGPGTRLTVL.

This chain joins TRBV7-6 and TRBJ2-5; 7 positions match TRBD2. J gave up 3 bases and V 5 bases, and 9 bases lay outside the gene matches. The CDR3 spans 15 residues. Germline V gene sequence: CDR1 SGHVS, CDR2 FNYEAQ. Written as DNA, the CDR3 is TGTGCCAGCAGCGTCCGGGGGGTTGTCGAAGAGACCCAGTACTTC. The encoded protein is CASSVRGVVEETQYF.

The chain joins TRBV5-8 to TRBJ2-4, with D perhaps given as TRBD1 or TRBD2 (5 bases each). The germline CDR1 and CDR2 sequences are SGHTS and YDEGEE. The CDR3 extends over 13 amino acids. The ends were cut back, 4 bases at V and 0 bases at J, with 5 bases in the middle. DNA of the CDR3: TGTGCCAGCAGCGGGGGAGCCAAAAACATTCAGTACTTC. It encodes CASSGGAKNIQYF. Together with reference TRBV5-8 and TRBJ2-4, the CDR3 gives the full variable domain: EAGVTQSPTHLIKTRGQQATLRCSPISGHTSVYWYQQALGLGLQFLLWYDEGEERNRGNFPPRFSGRQFPNYSSELNVNALELEDSALYLCASSGGAKNIQYFGAGTRLSVL.

The chain joins TRBV4-2 to TRBJ1-1; D may be TRBD1 (6 bases). Trimming stripped 4 bases from V and 4 bases from J, with 10 bases between. Germline-derived CDR1 and CDR2 are LGHNA and YNFKEQ. This CDR3 has 13 residues. The CDR3 region has the DNA TGTGCCAGCAGCCGGGGGGCCTCCACTGAAGCTTTCTTT. This sequence encodes CASSRGASTEAFF.

The chain combines TRBV5-1 with TRBJ2-7; TRBD1 matches at 10 bases. CDR3 size: 15 residues. Trimming removed 2 bases from V and 2 bases from J; junction bases left unmatched: 4. Germline V gene sequence: CDR1 SGHRS, CDR2 YFSETQ. The CDR3 region has the DNA TGCGCCAGCAGCTTTTTGGGGACAGGGGCCTACGAGCAGTACTTC. Protein sequence: CASSFLGTGAYEQYF. Combining the CDR3 with reference TRBV5-1 and TRBJ2-7 gives the whole variable domain KAGVTQTPRYLIKTRGQQVTLSCSPISGHRSVSWYQQTPGQGLQFLFEYFSETQRNKGNFPGRFSGRQFSNSRSEMNVSTLELGDSALYLCASSFLGTGAYEQYFGPGTRLTVT.

The chain employs TRBV7-2 and TRBJ1-6; perhaps TRBD1 as D (5 bases). The V gene lost 1 base and the J gene lost 0 bases, with 10 bases spanning the gap. This CDR3 is 17 amino acids long. Germline V gives CDR1 SGHTA, CDR2 FQGNSA. CDR3 bases: TGTGCCAGCAGCTTAGTACCAGGGAGCTCCTATAATTCACCCCTCCACTTT. It yields the protein CASSLVPGSSYNSPLHF.

V and J are TRBV7-2 and TRBJ2-2; weak D call: TRBD2 (5 bases). The CDR3 covers 16 residues. The V gene lost 5 bases and the J gene lost 4 bases, with 17 bases spanning the gap. The germline CDR1 and CDR2 sequences are SGHTA and FQGNSA. CDR3 region: CASSLRGLGTTGELFF. For the CDR3, the DNA is TGTGCCAGCAGCCTCCGGGGATTAGGCACCACCGGGGAGCTGTTTTTT.

This rearrangement joins TRBV11-2 to TRBJ2-4; 7 bases align to TRBD1. V gave up 0 bases and J gave up 10 bases; unmatched junction bases: 3. From germline, CDR1 is SGHAT and CDR2 FQNNGV. The CDR3 covers 13 residues. Written as DNA, the CDR3 is TGTGCCAGCAGCTTAGATACAGGGGTTATTCAGTACTTC. Encoded protein: CASSLDTGVIQYF.

The chain joins TRBV6-5 to TRBJ1-5, with D tentatively TRBD1 (6 bases). This CDR3 contains 13 residues. CDR1 is MNHEY and CDR2 is SVGAGI in the germline V gene. Trimming took 5 bases from V and 3 from J, leaving 8 bases between them. The CDR3 DNA is TGTGCCAGCAGTAGGACAGACAATCAGCCCCAGCATTTT. Protein: CASSRTDNQPQHF.

This chain links TRBV7-3 with TRBJ1-3, with D possibly TRBD1 on 5 matching bases. Germline V gene sequence: CDR1 SGHTA, CDR2 FQGTGA. Trimming left V 5 bases short and J 0 bases short, with 8 bases between. There are 14 residues in the CDR3. The CDR3 coding sequence is TGTGCCAGCAGCCAGGGATTCTCTGGAAACACCATATATTTT. This encodes CASSQGFSGNTIYF. The variable domain in full, with the rest retrieved from reference TRBV7-3 and TRBJ1-3, is GAGVSQTPSNKVTEKGKYVELRCDPISGHTALYWYRQSLGQGPEFLIYFQGTGAADDSGLPNDRFFAVRPEGSVSTLKIQRTERGDSAVYLCASSQGFSGNTIYFGEGSWLTVV.

The V gene is TRBV30, the J gene TRBJ2-1; 7 positions match TRBD1. The junction had 5 bases not matched to a gene; V was cut back by 4 bases and J by 2 bases. The CDR3 spans 14 residues. Germline values: CDR1 GTSNPN, CDR2 SVGIG (reference sequence). The CDR3, as DNA: TGTGCCTGGAACGACAGGGTTGCCTACAATGAGCAGTTCTTC. Amino acid sequence: CAWNDRVAYNEQFF. Variable domain in full (rest from reference TRBV30 and TRBJ2-1): SQTIHQWPATLVQPVGSPLSLECTVEGTSNPNLYWYRQAAGRGLQLLFYSVGIGQISSEVPQNLSASRPQDRQFILSSKKLLLSDSGFYLCAWNDRVAYNEQFFGPGTRLTVL.

This clone was detected only once. The CDR3 loop reads CASSGGTQGELFF. The CDR3 DNA follows: TGTGCCAGCAGCGGAGGCACGCAGGGGGAGCTGTTTTTT. The chain combines TRBV7-3 with TRBJ2-2, with a tentative D call TRBD2 (5 bases). The V gene's germline CDR1 is SGHTA and CDR2 FQGTGA. V gave up 5 bases and J gave up 8 bases, with 12 bases separating them. The length of the CDR3 is 13 residues.

The chain uses TRBV11-2 and TRBJ1-1; D remains unclear. This CDR3 spans 16 amino acids. The ends were cut back, 0 bases at V and 1 base at J, with 12 bases in the middle. Germline-derived CDR1 and CDR2 are SGHAT and FQNNGV. The CDR3 nucleotides read TGTGCCAGCAGCTTAGATTTTGGACTGGCGAACACTGAAGCTTTCTTT. This gives the protein CASSLDFGLANTEAFF.

The rearrangement links TRBV28 to TRBJ1-1; D is ambiguous. CDR1 is MDHEN and CDR2 is SYDVKM in the germline V gene. This CDR3 is built from 10 residues. The V gene lost 7 bases and the J gene lost 11 bases, with 11 bases spanning the gap. The DNA of the CDR3 is TGTGCCAGCATCCGACGAGAGGCTTTCTTT. The encoded protein is CASIRREAFF.

V usage is TRBV2 and J usage is TRBJ2-1; D is unresolved. Germline CDR1 is SNHLY and CDR2 is FYNNEI. The CDR3 runs 12 residues. V lost 5 bases and J lost 6, with 8 bases in between. Written as DNA, the CDR3 is TGTGCCAGCAGTAAGCTACGCAATGAGCAGTTCTTC. Translating it yields CASSKLRNEQFF.

In DNA form, the CDR3 reads TGTGCCAGCAGCTTCCAAGAGAAATGGGGGACGGACTATGGCTACACCTTC. Amino acids: CASSFQEKWGTDYGYTF. The V and J genes are TRBV9 and TRBJ1-2, with D perhaps matching TRBD1 (5 bases). Germline values: CDR1 SGDLS, CDR2 YYNGEE. The ends were cut back, 4 bases at V and 3 bases at J, with 22 bases in the middle. The CDR3 spans 17 residues.

This CDR3 reads CASSLWTGGSETQYF. The CDR3 DNA follows: TGTGCCAGCAGTTTGTGGACAGGGGGGAGTGAGACCCAGTACTTC. The rearrangement uses TRBV28 and TRBJ2-5; 10 nucleotides agree with TRBD1. This CDR3 comprises 15 residues. The germline V gene has CDR1 MDHEN and CDR2 SYDVKM. The V gene end was trimmed by 3 bases and the J gene end by 5 bases; junction bases not matched to a gene: 6.

The rearrangement joins TRBV2 to TRBJ2-7; 7 bases align to TRBD1. The trim removed 5 bases at V and 4 bases at J, leaving 5 bases unmatched. Germline-derived CDR1 and CDR2 are SNHLY and FYNNEI. The CDR3 totals 13 residues. The CDR3 reads CASSLEQGYEQYF. The CDR3 coding sequence is TGTGCCAGCAGTTTGGAACAGGGGTACGAGCAGTACTTC.